These T cell receptor beta chains were read from a single sample in a study of CD8+ T cells in alopecia areata. TCRdb keeps only in-frame clones here, not all; method: immunoSEQ multiplex PCR. The sample contains about 180,000 clones, roughly 50% of which appear only once. This material consisted of CD8+ T cells sorted from blood, taken at week 24, from a patient treated with tofacitinib. These receptors originate from a human donor with alopecia areata. Both conserved end residues are part of each CDR3. A D gene is named only where the DNA matches it firmly. Clone size appears in some rows only: once, few, many, or a class for an expanded clone.

clone size: -
V gene: TRBV29-1
J gene: TRBJ2-1
D gene: TRBD1
CDR3 DNA: TGCAGCGTTGTTGGCTCTTTGGGACAGGGGGAAAATGAGCAGTTCTTC
CDR3 protein: CSVVGSLGQGENEQFF

clone size: few
V gene: TRBV6-6
J gene: TRBJ2-5
D gene: -
CDR3 DNA: TGTGCCAGCAGCCTCGGACGGGCCCAAGAGACCCAGTACTTC
CDR3 protein: CASSLGRAQETQYF

clone size: few
V gene: TRBV15
J gene: TRBJ1-1
D gene: -
CDR3 DNA: TGTGCCACCAGCAGACGAACGGGAAACACTGAAGCTTTCTTT
CDR3 protein: CATSRRTGNTEAFF

clone size: -
V gene: TRBV13
J gene: TRBJ2-5
D gene: TRBD1
CDR3 DNA: TGTGCCAGCAGCCAGACAGGGGCACAAGAGACCCAGTACTTC
CDR3 protein: CASSQTGAQETQYF

clone size: few
V gene: TRBV7-9
J gene: TRBJ2-7
D gene: TRBD1
CDR3 DNA: TGTGCCAGCAGCTCAGTCCGGGACAGGGCCTACGAGCAGTACTTC
CDR3 protein: CASSSVRDRAYEQYF

clone size: once
V gene: TRBV5-6
J gene: TRBJ1-5
D gene: TRBD1
CDR3 DNA: TGTGCCAGCAGCTCCCGGGACAGGGTTGGCAATCAGCCCCAGCATTTT
CDR3 protein: CASSSRDRVGNQPQHF

clone size: few
V gene: TRBV9
J gene: TRBJ1-6
D gene: -
CDR3 DNA: TGTGCCAGCAGCCCGAGGGGGGACGAAAATTCACCCCTCCACTTT
CDR3 protein: CASSPRGDENSPLHF

clone size: -
V gene: TRBV7-9
J gene: TRBJ2-7
D gene: TRBD1
CDR3 DNA: TGTGCCAGCAGCTTATTCCCAGAGGGGGCAAAATACGAGCAGTACTTC
CDR3 protein: CASSLFPEGAKYEQYF

clone size: -
V gene: TRBV29-1
J gene: TRBJ2-7
D gene: -
CDR3 DNA: TGCAGCGTTGTTACTGAAAACTACGAGCAGTACTTC
CDR3 protein: CSVVTENYEQYF

clone size: -
V gene: TRBV15
J gene: TRBJ2-7
D gene: TRBD1
CDR3 DNA: TGTGCCACCCGACAGGGGGCTATCCTCCACGAGCAGTACTTC
CDR3 protein: CATRQGAILHEQYF

clone size: -
V gene: TRBV4-3
J gene: TRBJ1-2
D gene: -
CDR3 DNA: TGCGCCAGCAGCCAAGACATAGGGGGAGATGGCTACACCTTC
CDR3 protein: CASSQDIGGDGYTF

clone size: few
V gene: TRBV7-8
J gene: TRBJ2-1
D gene: -
CDR3 DNA: TGTGCCAGCAGCTTCAAACAACAGGGTACCGATGAGCAGTTCTTC
CDR3 protein: CASSFKQQGTDEQFF

clone size: -
V gene: TRBV30
J gene: TRBJ2-7
D gene: TRBD2
CDR3 DNA: TGTGCCTGGAGTGACCTGGCGGGGGTGATTTACGAGCAGTACTTC
CDR3 protein: CAWSDLAGVIYEQYF

clone size: -
V gene: TRBV13
J gene: TRBJ2-7
D gene: -
CDR3 DNA: TGTGCCAGCAGCATGGGTCTTTCTTACGAGCAGTACTTC
CDR3 protein: CASSMGLSYEQYF

clone size: -
V gene: TRBV28
J gene: TRBJ2-7
D gene: -
CDR3 DNA: TGTGCCAGCCGGGGTTCAGCCTACGAGCAGTACTTC
CDR3 protein: CASRGSAYEQYF

clone size: -
V gene: TRBV27
J gene: TRBJ1-2
D gene: -
CDR3 DNA: TGTGCCAGCAGCTCCGACTATGGCTACACCTTC
CDR3 protein: CASSSDYGYTF

clone size: -
V gene: TRBV19
J gene: TRBJ1-2
D gene: -
CDR3 DNA: TGTGCCAGTAGGGAGGATGGCTACACCTTC
CDR3 protein: CASREDGYTF

clone size: -
V gene: TRBV7-9
J gene: TRBJ2-7
D gene: -
CDR3 DNA: TGTGCCAGCAGCTTAGTGGAGGGTTTTCGCGAGCAGTACTTC
CDR3 protein: CASSLVEGFREQYF

clone size: -
V gene: TRBV30
J gene: TRBJ2-5
D gene: TRBD2
CDR3 DNA: TGTGCCTGGAGTGTAAACCCGGGAGGGGGCCAGTACTTC
CDR3 protein: CAWSVNPGGGQYF

clone size: -
V gene: TRBV29-1
J gene: TRBJ2-2
D gene: TRBD2
CDR3 DNA: TGCAGCGCGAGCGGGGGAAGGGAGCTGTTTTTT
CDR3 protein: CSASGGRELFF

clone size: once
V gene: TRBV15
J gene: TRBJ2-7
D gene: -
CDR3 DNA: TGTGCCACCAGGCCCACGGACGGTATCGAGCAGTACTTC
CDR3 protein: CATRPTDGIEQYF

clone size: -
V gene: TRBV2
J gene: TRBJ2-7
D gene: TRBD2
CDR3 DNA: TGTGCCAGCAGTTTAACCGGACTAGCGGACTACGAGCAGTACTTC
CDR3 protein: CASSLTGLADYEQYF

clone size: -
V gene: TRBV6-1
J gene: TRBJ1-5
D gene: -
CDR3 DNA: TGTGCCAGCAGATCCACGGAATACAATCAGCCCCAGCATTTT
CDR3 protein: CASRSTEYNQPQHF

clone size: few
V gene: TRBV11-2
J gene: TRBJ2-1
D gene: -
CDR3 DNA: TGTGCCAGCAGCCTGGCAGTGGGGGGCTACAATGAGCAGTTCTTC
CDR3 protein: CASSLAVGGYNEQFF

clone size: -
V gene: TRBV5-1
J gene: TRBJ2-1
D gene: TRBD2
CDR3 DNA: TGCGCCAGCAGCTTGGCTTTTCTAGCGGGGGTTACCTACAATGAGCAGTTCTTC
CDR3 protein: CASSLAFLAGVTYNEQFF

clone size: few
V gene: TRBV5-1
J gene: TRBJ2-1
D gene: -
CDR3 DNA: TGCGCCAGCAGCTTGGTGGTTGGACTAGGGGGAGATGAGCAGTTCTTC
CDR3 protein: CASSLVVGLGGDEQFF

clone size: few
V gene: TRBV13
J gene: TRBJ2-2
D gene: -
CDR3 DNA: TGTGCCAGCAGCCCTGACAGCCAGAACACCGGGGAGCTGTTTTTT
CDR3 protein: CASSPDSQNTGELFF

clone size: -
V gene: TRBV9
J gene: TRBJ2-3
D gene: -
CDR3 DNA: TGTGCCAGCAGCGTAGTGAAGACAGTAGATACGCAGTATTTT
CDR3 protein: CASSVVKTVDTQYF

clone size: -
V gene: TRBV7-9
J gene: TRBJ2-6
D gene: -
CDR3 DNA: TGTGCCAGCAGCTTACCGGTCAGAAGGGTCTCTGGGGCCAACGTCCTGACTTTC
CDR3 protein: CASSLPVRRVSGANVLTF

clone size: -
V gene: TRBV30
J gene: TRBJ2-7
D gene: -
CDR3 DNA: TGTGCCTGGAGTCCGGGCGCAGGCTACGAGCAGTACTTC
CDR3 protein: CAWSPGAGYEQYF

clone size: -
V gene: TRBV9
J gene: TRBJ1-4
D gene: TRBD1
CDR3 DNA: TGTGCCAGCAGCGTAGCAACAGGGGGAACTAATGAAAAACTGTTTTTT
CDR3 protein: CASSVATGGTNEKLFF

clone size: -
V gene: TRBV19
J gene: TRBJ2-7
D gene: -
CDR3 DNA: TGTGCCACCAAGTACGCCCCGGGTGGCTACGAGCAGTACTTC
CDR3 protein: CATKYAPGGYEQYF

clone size: -
V gene: TRBV2
J gene: TRBJ1-2
D gene: -
CDR3 DNA: TGTGCCAGCAGTGAAAGACAGCTCCCGGGCGGAGGCTACACCTTC
CDR3 protein: CASSERQLPGGGYTF

clone size: -
V gene: TRBV27
J gene: TRBJ2-1
D gene: -
CDR3 DNA: TGTGCCAGCAGTCCGACGAATTACAATGAGCAGTTCTTC
CDR3 protein: CASSPTNYNEQFF

clone size: few
V gene: TRBV2
J gene: TRBJ2-1
D gene: -
CDR3 DNA: TGTGCCAGCACCGCACTCCAAAATGAGCAGTTCTTC
CDR3 protein: CASTALQNEQFF

clone size: -
V gene: TRBV4-3
J gene: TRBJ1-1
D gene: -
CDR3 DNA: TGCGCCAGCAGCCAATCGTTCGGGGAGAACACTGAAGCTTTCTTT
CDR3 protein: CASSQSFGENTEAFF

clone size: -
V gene: TRBV5-1
J gene: TRBJ1-1
D gene: TRBD1
CDR3 DNA: TGCGCCAGCAGCTTGCAAACAGGGGACACTGAAGCTTTCTTT
CDR3 protein: CASSLQTGDTEAFF

clone size: -
V gene: TRBV7-6
J gene: TRBJ1-2
D gene: -
CDR3 DNA: TGTGCCAGCAGCTTTGAAGCAGGGAATATGTTGTTGGAGGGCTACACCTTC
CDR3 protein: CASSFEAGNMLLEGYTF

clone size: few
V gene: TRBV5-4
J gene: TRBJ1-2
D gene: TRBD1
CDR3 DNA: TGTGCCAGCAGCCCACGGAGGGGACAGACAGATGGCTACACCTTC
CDR3 protein: CASSPRRGQTDGYTF

clone size: few
V gene: TRBV14
J gene: TRBJ2-7
D gene: -
CDR3 DNA: TGTGCCAGCAGTGCGATACAGCTACTAGACGAGCAGTACTTC
CDR3 protein: CASSAIQLLDEQYF

clone size: -
V gene: TRBV30
J gene: TRBJ1-1
D gene: -
CDR3 DNA: TGTGCCTGGAGTGTTATGCAGTCTGAAGCTTTCTTT
CDR3 protein: CAWSVMQSEAFF

clone size: once
V gene: TRBV5-6
J gene: TRBJ1-5
D gene: -
CDR3 DNA: TGTGCCAGCAGCTTTATGGGGAATCAGCCCCAGCATTTT
CDR3 protein: CASSFMGNQPQHF

clone size: -
V gene: TRBV30
J gene: TRBJ1-4
D gene: TRBD1
CDR3 DNA: TGTGCCTGGAGTTCCGGGACAGGGAGCGAAAAACTGTTTTTT
CDR3 protein: CAWSSGTGSEKLFF

clone size: -
V gene: TRBV5-1
J gene: TRBJ2-7
D gene: -
CDR3 DNA: TGCGCCAGCAGCTTGAGCGACGGTGCCTACGAGCAGTACTTC
CDR3 protein: CASSLSDGAYEQYF

clone size: -
V gene: TRBV30
J gene: TRBJ2-3
D gene: TRBD2
CDR3 DNA: TGTGCCTGGAGCGGGACTAGCGGGGGGGCGGATACGCAGTATTTT
CDR3 protein: CAWSGTSGGADTQYF

clone size: -
V gene: TRBV29-1
J gene: TRBJ1-1
D gene: -
CDR3 DNA: TGCAGCGTTGAGGAACGGGGGATGAACACTGAAGCTTTCTTT
CDR3 protein: CSVEERGMNTEAFF

clone size: few
V gene: TRBV9
J gene: TRBJ1-1
D gene: -
CDR3 DNA: TGTGCCAGCAGCGCGATTCAGGGCACTGAAGCTTTCTTT
CDR3 protein: CASSAIQGTEAFF

clone size: once
V gene: TRBV14
J gene: TRBJ1-2
D gene: -
CDR3 DNA: TGTGCCAGCAGCCAAGACACCCCAGGGCCTTCGGATGGCTACACCTTC
CDR3 protein: CASSQDTPGPSDGYTF

clone size: once
V gene: TRBV29-1
J gene: TRBJ1-5
D gene: -
CDR3 DNA: TGCAGCGTTTTGATCCGGTTTAGCAATCAGCCCCAGCATTTT
CDR3 protein: CSVLIRFSNQPQHF

clone size: -
V gene: TRBV7-6
J gene: TRBJ2-7
D gene: -
CDR3 DNA: TGTGCCAGCAGCCACGCTCTGGGAGAAGGCTCCTACGAGCAGTACTTC
CDR3 protein: CASSHALGEGSYEQYF

clone size: -
V gene: TRBV18
J gene: TRBJ2-5
D gene: TRBD1
CDR3 DNA: TGTGCCAGCTCACCGGTCGTCACAGGGGTAGAATTGGAGACCCAGTACTTC
CDR3 protein: CASSPVVTGVELETQYF

clone size: -
V gene: TRBV13
J gene: TRBJ2-7
D gene: -
CDR3 DNA: TGTGCCAGCAGCTTTGAGGGGAGTCAGACCTACGAGCAGTACTTC
CDR3 protein: CASSFEGSQTYEQYF

clone size: -
V gene: TRBV7-9
J gene: TRBJ1-1
D gene: -
CDR3 DNA: TGTGCCAGCATCTCCGACAAGAACACTGAAGCTTTCTTT
CDR3 protein: CASISDKNTEAFF